The 3 T cell receptor beta chains below come from one sample, sequenced in a study of molecular identifiers for immune sequencing clone quantification. TCRdb fed the PCR reads into MiXCR, producing one record per CDR3 protein. The data hold over 85,000 distinct CDR3 sequences, with over 20% observed a single time. The sequencing sample was made of naive CD8+ T cells from blood, with Jurkat cell RNA spiked in. Regarding subset: FACS-sorted CD8+CD4-CCR7+CD45RA+ naive T cells. These receptor sequences come from a human donor in good health. Some libraries in this study had Jurkat cell RNA spiked in.

This clonotype has more than one count but fewer than ten. J is TRBJ2-7 and V is TRBV6-5; a weak D match, TRBD1 (5 bases). V shed 4 bases and J shed 3 bases, with 16 bases lying between them. The CDR3 sequence is 15 residues long. CDR1 is MNHEY, CDR2 SVGAGI, per germline. The chain's CDR3 is CASSLGVDSLYEQYF. The DNA for the CDR3 is TGTGCCAGCAGTTTAGGTGTAGACAGCCTCTACGAGCAGTACTTC.

This clonotype was seen repeatedly, ten times or more. V and J are TRBV7-2 and TRBJ2-7, with 8 bases that match TRBD2. Trimming cost V 5 bases and J 2 bases; bases outside gene matches: 8. Germline V gene data show CDR1 as SGHTA and CDR2 as FQGNSA. The CDR3 spans 15 residues. CDR3 amino acids: CASSPTSGGTYEQYF. The CDR3, as DNA: TGTGCCAGCAGCCCTACCAGCGGGGGTACCTACGAGCAGTACTTC.

With respect to this clonotype: The CDR3 end shows no conserved phenylalanine or tryptophan, and so a read error is likely. The V call is TRBV19, the J call TRBJ2-7; the D gene is possibly TRBD2 (6 bases). The CDR3 runs 13 residues. V was trimmed by 5 bases and J by 1 base, leaving 9 bases between them. Germline CDR1 and CDR2: LNHDA and SQIVND (reference sequence). CDR3 in amino acids: CASSLRGSYEQYS. The DNA for the CDR3 is TGTGCCAGTAGTCTCCGGGGGTCCTACGAGCAGTACTCC.